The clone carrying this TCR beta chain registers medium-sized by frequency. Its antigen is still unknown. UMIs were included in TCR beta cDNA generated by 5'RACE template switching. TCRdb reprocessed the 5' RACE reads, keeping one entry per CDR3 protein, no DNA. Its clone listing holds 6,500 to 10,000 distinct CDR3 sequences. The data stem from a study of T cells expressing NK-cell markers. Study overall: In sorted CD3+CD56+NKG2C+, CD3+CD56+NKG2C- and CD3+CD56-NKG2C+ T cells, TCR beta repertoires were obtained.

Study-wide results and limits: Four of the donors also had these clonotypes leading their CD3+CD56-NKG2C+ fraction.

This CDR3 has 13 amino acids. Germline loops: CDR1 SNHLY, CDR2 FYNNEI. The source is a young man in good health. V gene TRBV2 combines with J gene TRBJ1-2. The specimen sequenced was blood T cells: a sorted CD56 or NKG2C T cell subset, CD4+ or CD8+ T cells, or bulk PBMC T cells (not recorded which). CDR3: CASSDRADYGYTF.